This T cell receptor (beta chain) was sequenced in a study of early T cells in non-severe SARS-CoV-2 infection. The table lists this clonotype with a few counts. The V gene lost 3 bases and the J gene lost 0 bases, with 6 bases spanning the gap. CDR1 is DFQATT and CDR2 is SNEGSKA in the germline V gene (reference sequence). The CDR3 has 13 amino acids. In TCRdb, the 5' RACE reads were re-called with MiXCR into one record per CDR3 protein. The data show around 64,000 distinct CDR3 sequences, roughly an eighth seen once. Sequences were derived from whole blood, sampled at baseline. J is TRBJ1-3 and V is TRBV20-1; TRBD1 is a possible D gene (6 bases). The receptor was isolated from an adult who was a healthcare worker with PCR-confirmed SARS-CoV-2 infection or an uninfected control (not recorded which). The CDR3 DNA follows: TGCAGTGCTAGGGACAGCTCTGGAAACACCATATATTTT. It is translated as CSARDSSGNTIYF.